This is a list of T cell receptor beta chains from one sample in a study of T cells in placental villitis. Generated by immunoSEQ multiplex PCR, the TCRdb table keeps only in-frame clones and is missing some. The sample lists a few thousand clones, 75% to 90% occurring once. What was sequenced was placental tissue containing maternal and fetal cells. Receptors were obtained from a human patient with infectious villitis; the placental T cells may come from both mother and fetus. Each CDR3 is given with its conserved first and last residue. The order of the fields is J gene, CDR3 length, V gene, D gene, clone size, CDR3 protein, CDR3 DNA. A D gene is named only where the DNA matches it firmly. Part of the rows lack a size; the others show once, few, many or a class for expanded clones.

TRBJ2-1 16 TRBV27 - - CASSSGLSRTYNEQFF TGTGCCAGCAGTTCCGGGCTATCCAGGACCTACAATGAGCAGTTCTTC
TRBJ2-3 12 TRBV5-4 - - CASSLGGDTQYF TGTGCCAGCAGCTTGGGGGGAGATACGCAGTATTTT
TRBJ2-7 14 TRBV6-5 TRBD1 few CASSYSTGGYEQYF TGTGCCAGCAGTTACTCGACAGGGGGCTACGAGCAGTACTTC
TRBJ1-1 16 TRBV5-1 TRBD1 - CASSYAPGQGDPEAFF TGCGCCAGCAGCTATGCCCCGGGACAGGGGGATCCTGAAGCTTTCTTT
TRBJ1-1 12 TRBV28 TRBD1 - CATWDRDTEAFF TGTGCCACCTGGGACAGGGACACTGAAGCTTTCTTT
TRBJ2-1 16 TRBV2 TRBD2 - CASSPTSDSSYNEQFF TGTGCCAGCAGCCCGACTAGCGACAGCTCCTACAATGAGCAGTTCTTC
TRBJ1-1 14 TRBV7-9 - - CASSSTPGGTEAFF TGTGCCAGCAGCTCGACTCCGGGGGGAACTGAAGCTTTCTTT
TRBJ2-7 13 TRBV19 - - CASSIDRDDEQYF TGTGCCAGTAGTATAGACAGGGACGACGAGCAGTACTTC
TRBJ1-2 16 TRBV6-6 - - CASSHIWGQENYGYTF TGTGCCAGCAGTCATATATGGGGGCAGGAAAACTATGGCTACACCTTC
TRBJ1-1 12 TRBV5-1 - once CASSLTNTEAFF TGCGCCAGCAGCTTGACAAACACTGAAGCTTTCTTT
TRBJ2-5 15 TRBV3-1/TRBV3-2 TRBD2 few CASSQSSGPGGTQYF TGTGCCAGCAGCCAATCCTCCGGGCCGGGGGGGACCCAGTACTTC
TRBJ1-1 17 TRBV16 TRBD1 - CASSQWVTGGRNTEAFF TGTGCCAGCAGCCAATGGGTCACAGGGGGTCGGAACACTGAAGCTTTCTTT
TRBJ2-7 13 TRBV10-3 TRBD2 - CAIGTSGGYEQYF TGTGCCATCGGGACTAGCGGGGGCTACGAGCAGTACTTC
TRBJ2-7 13 TRBV5-4 - - CASSLRTPHEQYF TGTGCCAGCAGCTTGCGGACGCCCCACGAGCAGTACTTC
TRBJ1-4 14 TRBV7-2 TRBD1 once CASSLGTGFEKLFF TGTGCCAGCAGCTTAGGGACAGGGTTTGAAAAACTGTTTTTT
TRBJ1-3 15 TRBV15 - few CATSPQISFGNTIYF TGTGCCACCAGCCCTCAGATTTCGTTCGGAAACACCATATATTTT
TRBJ1-1 15 TRBV6-5 - once CASNGRGAGVTEAFF TGTGCCAGCAACGGCCGGGGCGCAGGGGTAACTGAAGCTTTCTTT
TRBJ1-3 13 TRBV6-5 - - CASRYDSGNTIYF TGTGCCAGCAGATATGACTCTGGAAACACCATATATTTT
TRBJ1-1 13 TRBV5-1 - - CASSLDRYTEAFF TGCGCCAGCAGCTTGGACAGGTACACTGAAGCTTTCTTT
TRBJ1-1 12 TRBV5-1 - - CASSLGDTEAFF TGCGCCAGCAGCTTGGGGGACACTGAAGCTTTCTTT
TRBJ2-1 16 TRBV5-1 TRBD2 large CASRWTSGRALDEQFF TGCGCCAGCAGGTGGACTAGCGGGAGGGCCTTGGATGAGCAGTTCTTC
TRBJ2-1 16 TRBV6-5 TRBD2 few CASSYSSGGAYNEQFF TGTGCCAGCAGTTACTCGAGCGGGGGGGCCTACAATGAGCAGTTCTTC